The clone carrying this TCR beta chain was observed once. The antigen is not known. At the DNA level, this CDR3 is encoded by other sequences in the same sample as well. The germline gives CDR1 SGHRS, CDR2 YFSETQ. The V end lost 0 bases, the J end lost 5 bases, and 8 bases lay between the germline ends. The CDR3 runs 13 residues. This sample stems from a study of shared clonotypes between healthy human individuals. Some clones are missing from TCRdb's copy, which holds only in-frame ones; the method was immunoSEQ multiplex PCR. The sample holds over a million clones, 95% to 99% seen once. General study points: Only blood was sampled, and tissue TCR repertoires likely differ from blood ones.

The sequence derives from a man aged 25 to 45 in good health. The sample consisted of naive CD4+ T cells sorted from blood. Subset of the sample: CD45RA+ positively selected. This chain joins TRBV5-1 and TRBJ1-1; a weak D match, TRBD1 (6 bases). CDR3 in amino acids: CASSLVRGTEAFF. DNA of the CDR3: TGCGCCAGCAGCTTGGTCAGGGGTACTGAAGCTTTCTTT.